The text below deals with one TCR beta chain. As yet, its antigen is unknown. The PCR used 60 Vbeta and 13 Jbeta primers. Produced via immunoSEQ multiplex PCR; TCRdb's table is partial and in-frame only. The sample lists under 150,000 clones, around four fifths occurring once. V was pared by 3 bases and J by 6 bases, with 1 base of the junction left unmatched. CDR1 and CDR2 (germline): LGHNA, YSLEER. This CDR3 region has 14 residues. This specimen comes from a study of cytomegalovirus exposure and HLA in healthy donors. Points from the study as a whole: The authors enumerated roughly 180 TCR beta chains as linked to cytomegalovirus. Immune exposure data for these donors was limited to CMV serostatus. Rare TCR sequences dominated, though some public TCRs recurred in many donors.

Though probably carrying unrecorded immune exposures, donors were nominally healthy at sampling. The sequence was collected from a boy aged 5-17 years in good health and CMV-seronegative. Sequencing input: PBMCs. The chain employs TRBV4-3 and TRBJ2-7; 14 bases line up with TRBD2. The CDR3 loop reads CASSQGLAGVEQYF. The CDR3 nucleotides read TGCGCCAGCAGCCAGGGACTAGCGGGAGTCGAGCAGTACTTC.